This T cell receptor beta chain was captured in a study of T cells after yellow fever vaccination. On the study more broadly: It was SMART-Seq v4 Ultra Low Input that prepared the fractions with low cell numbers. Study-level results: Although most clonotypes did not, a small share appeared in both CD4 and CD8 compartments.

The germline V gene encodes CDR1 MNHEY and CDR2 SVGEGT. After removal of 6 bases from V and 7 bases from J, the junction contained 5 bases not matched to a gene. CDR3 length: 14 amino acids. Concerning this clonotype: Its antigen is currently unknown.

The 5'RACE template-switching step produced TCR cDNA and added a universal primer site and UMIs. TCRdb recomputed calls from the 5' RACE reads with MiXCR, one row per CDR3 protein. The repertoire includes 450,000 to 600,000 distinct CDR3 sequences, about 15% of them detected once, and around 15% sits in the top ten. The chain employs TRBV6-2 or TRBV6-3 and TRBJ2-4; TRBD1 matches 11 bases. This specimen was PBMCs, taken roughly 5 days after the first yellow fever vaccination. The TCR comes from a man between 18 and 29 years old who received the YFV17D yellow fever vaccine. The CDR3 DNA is TGTGCCAGCAGCCGGGACAGGGGGGGGAACATTCAGTACTTC. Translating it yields CASSRDRGGNIQYF.